The source of this TCR beta chain is a study of T cells in localized non-small cell lung cancer. Study-wide results and caveats: A median of around 58 clones ranked among the top 100 in tumor appeared in adjacent lung.

Generated by immunoSEQ multiplex PCR, the TCRdb table keeps only in-frame clones and is missing some. The sample has approximately 47,000 clones, 70% to 90% seen once. A note on this clone: Its antigen remains unidentified.

The receptor comes from a man aged 40 to 70 with stage II lung adenocarcinoma. Sequencing was performed on PBMCs, taken before any cancer treatment.

The CDR3 sequence: CASSLAGSGSETQYF. The CDR3 nucleotides are TGCGCCAGCAGCTTGGCCGGGTCAGGGAGCGAGACCCAGTACTTC. This chain links TRBV5-1 with TRBJ2-5, with D perhaps being TRBD1 or TRBD2 (5 bases each). V lost 0 bases and J 5 bases, leaving 14 bases between the germline ends. CDR1 and CDR2 (germline): SGHRS, YFSETQ. There are 15 residues in the CDR3. Full variable domain (missing parts from reference TRBV5-1 and TRBJ2-5): KAGVTQTPRYLIKTRGQQVTLSCSPISGHRSVSWYQQTPGQGLQFLFEYFSETQRNKGNFPGRFSGRQFSNSRSEMNVSTLELGDSALYLCASSLAGSGSETQYFGPGTRLLVL.